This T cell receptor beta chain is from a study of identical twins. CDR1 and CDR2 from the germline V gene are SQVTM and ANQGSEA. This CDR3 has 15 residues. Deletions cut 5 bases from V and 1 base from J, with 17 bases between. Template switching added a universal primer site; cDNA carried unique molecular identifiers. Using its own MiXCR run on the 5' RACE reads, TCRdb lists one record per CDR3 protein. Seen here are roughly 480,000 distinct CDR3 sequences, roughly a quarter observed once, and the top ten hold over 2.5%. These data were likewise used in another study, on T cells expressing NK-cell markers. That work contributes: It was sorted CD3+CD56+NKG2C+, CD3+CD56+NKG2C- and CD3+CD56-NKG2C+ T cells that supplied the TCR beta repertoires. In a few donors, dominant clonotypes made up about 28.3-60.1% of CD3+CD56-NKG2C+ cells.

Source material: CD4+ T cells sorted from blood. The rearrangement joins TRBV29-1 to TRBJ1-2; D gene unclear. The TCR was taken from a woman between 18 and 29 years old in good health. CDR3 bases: TGCAGCGTTACGGACGGAACAGCTTTTAACTATGGCTACACCTTC. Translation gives CSVTDGTAFNYGYTF.